These 26 T cell receptor beta chains share one sample of origin, sequenced in a study of blood T cell repertoires in COVID-19. Profiled with immunoSEQ multiplex PCR; TCRdb holds only in-frame clones, not every one. The sample has roughly 300,000 clones, 75% to 95% seen once. The sequencing input was peripheral blood. The receptor set was obtained from a woman aged 25 to 45 with COVID-19, enrolled during active disease.

This chain joins TRBV7-6 and TRBJ2-7; the D is unclear. Germline CDR1 is SGHVS and CDR2 is FNYEAQ. CDR3 size: 13 residues. V was clipped by 2 bases and J by 3 bases, with 8 bases between them. The CDR3 DNA reads TGTGCCAGCAGCTTACAACAGAACTACGAGCAGTACTTC. Translating gives CASSLQQNYEQYF.

The chain links TRBV28 to TRBJ1-4; 7 bases line up with TRBD1. The V segment lost 6 bases and the J segment 11 bases; nucleotides outside the gene matches: 9. The CDR3 spans 13 residues. Germline CDR1 MDHEN, CDR2 SYDVKM. CDR3 DNA: TGTGCCAGCAGGGTAGACAGGGTTAGGAAACTGTTTTTT. Translated: CASRVDRVRKLFF.

In its sample, this clone was seen once. The V call is TRBV3-1 (or the pseudogene TRBV3-2), the J call TRBJ2-2; 8 bases align to TRBD2. CDR1 and CDR2 (germline): LGHDT, YNNKEL (reference sequence). The CDR3 is made up of 17 amino acids. V shed 5 bases, J shed 2 bases, and the junction held 10 bases outside the gene matches. CDR3 sequence reads: CASSATSGPFNTGELFF. Written as DNA, the CDR3 is TGTGCCAGCAGCGCAACTAGCGGACCCTTTAACACCGGGGAGCTGTTTTTT.

The chain uses TRBV12-3 or TRBV12-4 and TRBJ1-5; unclear D gene. V lost 6 bases and J lost 0, with 6 bases in between. This CDR3 region has 13 residues. In nucleotides, the CDR3 is TGTGCCAGCAGCTCTACTAGCAATCAGCCCCAGCATTTT. This encodes CASSSTSNQPQHF.

V is TRBV5-4 and J is TRBJ2-3; D is ambiguous. This CDR3 has 14 amino acids. Germline loops: CDR1 SGHNT, CDR2 YYREEE (reference sequence). Between the trimmed V and J ends, which lost 4 bases and 4 bases, there was a span of 13 bases. DNA of the CDR3: TGTGCCAGCAGCGTGGGCCCCGAGGCAGATACGCAGTATTTT. The encoded protein is CASSVGPEADTQYF.

V gene TRBV28 combines with J gene TRBJ2-2; 12 bases agree with TRBD2. V gave up 6 bases and J gave up 1 base; unmatched junction bases: 0. CDR3 length: 15 residues. Per germline, CDR1 MDHEN and CDR2 SYDVKM. CDR3 amino acids: CASRGLAGNTGELFF. CDR3 coding DNA: TGTGCCAGCAGGGGACTAGCGGGGAACACCGGGGAGCTGTTTTTT.

The V call is TRBV11-2, the J call TRBJ2-2; 7 positions agree with TRBD2. The CDR3 has 16 amino acids. The ends lost 3 bases at V and 1 base at J; junction bases unmatched: 5. CDR1 is SGHAT, CDR2 FQNNGV, per germline. The CDR3 region has the DNA TGTGCCAGCAGCTTGCGAGCGGGGTTGAACACCGGGGAGCTGTTTTTT. Protein sequence: CASSLRAGLNTGELFF.

This rearrangement joins TRBV4-1 to TRBJ1-6; weak D call: TRBD1 (6 bases). Germline V gene sequence: CDR1 MGHRA, CDR2 YSYEKL. The CDR3 sequence is 19 residues long. Trimming removed 1 base at V and 3 bases at J, with 19 bases between. CDR3 sequence reads: CASSQVLPPDSDYNSPLHF. DNA of the CDR3: TGCGCCAGCAGCCAAGTGCTCCCTCCGGACAGCGACTATAATTCACCCCTCCACTTT.

This chain links TRBV6-5 with TRBJ2-1; 10 bases line up with TRBD2. J gave up 3 bases and V 7 bases, and 6 bases lay outside the gene matches. The CDR3 is 15 amino acids. Germline CDR1 reads MNHEY; CDR2 reads SVGAGI. The CDR3 is CASNLLAGLYNEQFF. DNA of the CDR3: TGTGCCAGCAACCTACTAGCGGGGCTCTACAATGAGCAGTTCTTC.

The gene calls are TRBV30 and TRBJ1-2; 12 bases are a match to TRBD1. Looked up from germline, CDR1 is GTSNPN and CDR2 is SVGIG (reference sequence). V lost 5 bases to trimming and J lost 6 bases; unmatched junction nucleotides: 7. The CDR3 runs to 14 residues. The CDR3 sequence is CAWGVGTGGNGYTF. CDR3 DNA: TGTGCCTGGGGCGTGGGGACAGGGGGCAATGGCTACACCTTC.

Comment on this clone: A junction end diverges from the germline sequence, so it may reflect a read error. The CDR3: CASSLGLASSEQYF. DNA for the CDR3: TGTGCCAGCAGCCTAGGACTAGCTTCCTCCGAGCAGTACTTC. The chain links TRBV3-1 (or the pseudogene TRBV3-2) to TRBJ2-7; TRBD2 matches 8 bases. This CDR3 is 14 amino acids long. CDR1 is LGHDT and CDR2 is YNNKEL in the germline V gene (reference sequence).

J is TRBJ1-1 and V is TRBV5-4; 9 bases are shared with TRBD1. Germline V gene lookup returns CDR1 SGHNT and CDR2 YYREEE (reference sequence). V trimming: 4 bases; J trimming: 6 bases; junction bases outside the gene matches: 13. There are 16 residues in the CDR3. DNA of the CDR3: TGTGCCAGCAGCCCCTGGACAGGGGAGGGGGAATCTGAAGCTTTCTTT. Residues: CASSPWTGEGESEAFF.

The chain couples TRBV5-5 to TRBJ2-5; 8 bases fit TRBD2. Looked up from germline, CDR1 is SGHKS and CDR2 is YYEKEE (reference sequence). Unmatched junction bases numbered 7, after V lost 0 bases and J lost 0 bases. The CDR3 is 17 residues long. CDR3 in amino acids: CASSLGLAGQYQETQYF. The CDR3 DNA reads as TGTGCCAGCAGCTTGGGGCTAGCGGGTCAGTACCAAGAGACCCAGTACTTC.

In its sample, this clone was seen a few times. The chain recombines TRBV10-2 with TRBJ2-3; a weak D match, TRBD2 (6 bases). Germline V gene data show CDR1 as WSHSY and CDR2 as SAAADI. This CDR3 has 13 residues. Trimming cost V 0 bases and J 9 bases, with 10 bases left between them. This CDR3 is CASSESTRGTQYF. The CDR3 coding sequence is TGCGCCAGCAGTGAGTCCACACGGGGGACGCAGTATTTT.

The rearrangement uses TRBV19 and TRBJ1-2; no clear D gene. The CDR3 is 13 amino acids. The ends were cut back, 3 bases at V and 2 bases at J, with 7 bases in the middle. Germline CDR1 and CDR2: LNHDA and SQIVND (reference sequence). CDR3: CASSIAVNYGYTF. As DNA, the CDR3 is TGTGCCAGTAGTATCGCGGTAAACTATGGCTACACCTTC.

The CDR3 DNA reads TGCAGCGTTGGAGCGGGAGGGTCCTACGAGCAGTACTTC. Protein sequence: CSVGAGGSYEQYF. The rearrangement links TRBV29-1 to TRBJ2-7, with 10 positions matching TRBD2. In germline, CDR1 is SQVTM, CDR2 ANQGSEA. Unmatched junction bases numbered 1, after V lost 4 bases and J lost 1 base. This CDR3 is built from 13 residues.

This clone was counted a single time. V gene TRBV30 combines with J gene TRBJ2-7; 7 bases align to TRBD1. CDR3 length equals 11 residues. Germline-derived CDR1 and CDR2 are GTSNPN and SVGIG (reference sequence). Unmatched junction bases numbered 1, after V lost 5 bases and J lost 3 bases. This chain's CDR3 is CAWGTDYEQYF. The CDR3 DNA sequence: TGTGCCTGGGGGACAGACTACGAGCAGTACTTC. Supplemented by reference TRBV30 and TRBJ2-7, the full variable domain reads SQTIHQWPATLVQPVGSPLSLECTVEGTSNPNLYWYRQAAGRGLQLLFYSVGIGQISSEVPQNLSASRPQDRQFILSSKKLLLSDSGFYLCAWGTDYEQYFGPGTRLTVT.

The genes are TRBV7-9 and TRBJ2-3; D not certain. Germline V gene lookup returns CDR1 SEHNR and CDR2 FQNEAQ (reference sequence). V shed 6 bases and J shed 4 bases, with 8 bases lying between them. This CDR3 is 12 amino acids long. The chain's CDR3 is CASSPTADTQYF. DNA of the CDR3: TGTGCCAGCAGTCCAACAGCAGATACGCAGTATTTT.

This rearrangement joins TRBV18 to TRBJ2-7; D is perhaps TRBD1 (6 bases). This CDR3 region has 14 residues. Germline CDR1 KGHSH, CDR2 LQKENI. V was shortened by 5 bases and J by 3 bases, with 14 bases between the two germline ends. The CDR3 spells CASSGLTGSYEQYF. CDR3 bases: TGTGCCAGCTCAGGATTGACAGGTAGCTACGAGCAGTACTTC.

The chain employs TRBV30 and TRBJ2-7; the D gene is possibly TRBD1 (6 bases). Trimming stripped 2 bases from V and 6 bases from J, with 11 bases between. CDR3 length: 12 amino acids. Germline V CDR1 and CDR2: GTSNPN, SVGIG (reference sequence). The CDR3 nucleotides are TGTGCCTGGAGTACAGGGCCCTCCGAGCAGTACTTC. The encoded protein is CAWSTGPSEQYF.

This chain connects TRBV2 to TRBJ1-1; D uncertain. Germline V gene lookup returns CDR1 SNHLY and CDR2 FYNNEI. V lost 6 bases to trimming and J lost 4 bases, with 12 bases between them. The CDR3 totals 13 residues. CDR3 coding DNA: TGTGCCAGCAGCTCCACAAAGATCACTGAAGCTTTCTTT. Its protein is CASSSTKITEAFF.

Here the CDR3 reads CASGQGQRYTF. Written as DNA, the CDR3 is TGCGCCAGCGGACAAGGTCAACGCTACACCTTC. J is TRBJ1-2 and V is TRBV10-2, with a possible D match to TRBD1 (5 bases). Trimming removed 8 bases at V and 9 bases at J, with 13 bases between. The CDR3 has 11 residues. Germline V gene lookup returns CDR1 WSHSY and CDR2 SAAADI.

CDR3 residues: CASSLAGIQETQYF. The CDR3, as DNA: TGCGCCAGCAGCTTGGCCGGGATCCAAGAGACCCAGTACTTC. The chain is built from TRBV5-1 and TRBJ2-5, with a tentative D call TRBD2 (5 bases). This CDR3 contains 14 residues. CDR1 is SGHRS, CDR2 YFSETQ, per germline. Trimming took off 0 bases at V and 1 base at J, with 7 bases between the two ends.

The V and J genes are TRBV6-5 and TRBJ1-6; 7 positions agree with TRBD1. J was trimmed by 7 bases and V by 5 bases; bases with no gene match: 5. Per germline, CDR1 MNHEY and CDR2 SVGAGI. This CDR3 has 14 amino acids. The CDR3 DNA reads TGTGCCAGCAGTCGGGACAGCAGAAATTCACCCCTCCACTTT. It is translated as CASSRDSRNSPLHF.

V gene TRBV2 combines with J gene TRBJ2-1, with a tentative D call TRBD2 (6 bases). Germline CDR1 SNHLY, CDR2 FYNNEI. The CDR3 runs to 17 residues. V was trimmed by 3 bases and J by 4 bases, leaving 19 bases between them. The CDR3 loop is CASSESQTSILYNEQFF. DNA of the CDR3: TGTGCCAGCAGTGAGTCCCAAACTAGCATCTTATACAATGAGCAGTTCTTC. The whole variable domain, remainder taken from reference TRBV2 and TRBJ2-1, is EPEVTQTPSHQVTQMGQEVILRCVPISNHLYFYWYRQILGQKVEFLVSFYNNEISEKSEIFDDQFSVERPDGSNFTLKIRSTKLEDSAMYFCASSESQTSILYNEQFFGPGTRLTVL.

V gene TRBV6-5 combines with J gene TRBJ2-1, with a possible D match to TRBD1 (5 bases). The germline V gene encodes CDR1 MNHEY and CDR2 SVGAGI. This CDR3 has 15 residues. Trimming stripped 2 bases from V and 10 bases from J, with 18 bases between. Here the CDR3 DNA reads TGTGCCAGCAGTTACGAGCAGGGATCTCTGAGGGAGCAGTTCTTC. Translation gives CASSYEQGSLREQFF.